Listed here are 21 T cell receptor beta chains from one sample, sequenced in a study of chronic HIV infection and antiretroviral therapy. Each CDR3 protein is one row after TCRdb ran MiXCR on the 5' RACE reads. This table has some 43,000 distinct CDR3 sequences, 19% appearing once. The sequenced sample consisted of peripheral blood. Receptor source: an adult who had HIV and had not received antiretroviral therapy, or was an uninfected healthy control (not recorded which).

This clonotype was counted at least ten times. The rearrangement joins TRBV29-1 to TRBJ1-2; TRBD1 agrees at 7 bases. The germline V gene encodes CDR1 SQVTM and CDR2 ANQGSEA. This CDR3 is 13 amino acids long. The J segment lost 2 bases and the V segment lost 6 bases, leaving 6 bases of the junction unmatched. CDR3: CSVGTDLNYGYTF. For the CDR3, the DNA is TGCAGCGTGGGGACAGATCTCAACTATGGCTACACCTTC.

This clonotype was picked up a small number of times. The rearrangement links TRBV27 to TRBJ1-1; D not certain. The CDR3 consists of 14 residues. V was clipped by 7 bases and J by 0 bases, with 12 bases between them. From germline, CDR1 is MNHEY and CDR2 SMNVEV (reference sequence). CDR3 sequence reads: CASKLENLNTEAFF. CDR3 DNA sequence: TGTGCCAGCAAACTCGAGAACTTGAACACTGAAGCTTTCTTT.

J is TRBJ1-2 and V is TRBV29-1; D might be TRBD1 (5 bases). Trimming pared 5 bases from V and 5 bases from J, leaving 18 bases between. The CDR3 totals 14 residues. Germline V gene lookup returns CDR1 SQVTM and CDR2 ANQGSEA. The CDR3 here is CSVIPGDRAYGYTF. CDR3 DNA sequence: TGCAGCGTTATCCCCGGGGACCGCGCTTATGGCTACACCTTC.

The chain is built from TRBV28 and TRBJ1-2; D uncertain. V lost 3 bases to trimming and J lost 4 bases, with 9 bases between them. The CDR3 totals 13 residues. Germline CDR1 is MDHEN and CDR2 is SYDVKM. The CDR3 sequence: CASSFGSGYGYTF. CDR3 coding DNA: TGTGCCAGCAGTTTCGGGTCGGGCTATGGCTACACCTTC.

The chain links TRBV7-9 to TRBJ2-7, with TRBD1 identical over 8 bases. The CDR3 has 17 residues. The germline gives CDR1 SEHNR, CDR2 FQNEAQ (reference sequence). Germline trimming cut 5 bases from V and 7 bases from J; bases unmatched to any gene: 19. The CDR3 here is CASSEDRERGLRNEQYF. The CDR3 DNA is TGTGCCAGCAGCGAGGACAGGGAACGAGGCCTCCGGAATGAGCAGTACTTC.

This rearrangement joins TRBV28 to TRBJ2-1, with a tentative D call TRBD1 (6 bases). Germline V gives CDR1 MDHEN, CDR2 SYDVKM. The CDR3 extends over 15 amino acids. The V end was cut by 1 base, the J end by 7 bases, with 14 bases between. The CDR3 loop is CASSLLAGAGNEQFF. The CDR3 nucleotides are TGTGCCAGCAGTTTATTAGCAGGGGCTGGGAATGAGCAGTTCTTC.

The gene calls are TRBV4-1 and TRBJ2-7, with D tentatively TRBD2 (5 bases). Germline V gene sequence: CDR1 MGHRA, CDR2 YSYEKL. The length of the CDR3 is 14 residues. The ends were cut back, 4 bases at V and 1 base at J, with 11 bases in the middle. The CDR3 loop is CASSPRTPSYEQYF. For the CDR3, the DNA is TGCGCCAGCAGCCCCCGGACTCCTTCCTACGAGCAGTACTTC.

CDR3 sequence (DNA): TGTGCCAGCACCGCTAGCGGGGGACGGACGACAGATACGCAGTATTTT. The encoded protein is CASTASGGRTTDTQYF. V and J are TRBV28 and TRBJ2-3, with 10 bases lining up with TRBD2. V was clipped by 7 bases and J by 3 bases; unmatched bases: 10. Germline V gene sequence: CDR1 MDHEN, CDR2 SYDVKM. This CDR3 is 16 amino acids long.

The CDR3 protein is CASSQINEQFF. The DNA for the CDR3 is TGTGCCAGCAGCCAGATCAATGAGCAGTTCTTC. This chain joins TRBV6-2 or TRBV6-3 and TRBJ2-1; D is unresolved. Trimming left V 6 bases short and J 6 bases short, with 6 bases between. This CDR3 is 11 amino acids long. Germline values: CDR1 MNHEY, CDR2 SVGEGT.

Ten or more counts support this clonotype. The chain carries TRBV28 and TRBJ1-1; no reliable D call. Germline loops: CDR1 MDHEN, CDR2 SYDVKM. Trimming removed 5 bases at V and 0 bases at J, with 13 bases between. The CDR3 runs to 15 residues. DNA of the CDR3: TGTGCCAGCAGTCTCTCCTGGCCCATGAACACTGAAGCTTTCTTT. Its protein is CASSLSWPMNTEAFF.

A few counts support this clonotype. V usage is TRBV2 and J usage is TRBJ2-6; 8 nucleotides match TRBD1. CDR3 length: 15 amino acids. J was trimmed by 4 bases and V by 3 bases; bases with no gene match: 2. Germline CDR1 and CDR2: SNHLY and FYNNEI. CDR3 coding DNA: TGTGCCAGCAGTGACAGGGGGCTCGGGGCCAACGTCCTGACTTTC. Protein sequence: CASSDRGLGANVLTF.

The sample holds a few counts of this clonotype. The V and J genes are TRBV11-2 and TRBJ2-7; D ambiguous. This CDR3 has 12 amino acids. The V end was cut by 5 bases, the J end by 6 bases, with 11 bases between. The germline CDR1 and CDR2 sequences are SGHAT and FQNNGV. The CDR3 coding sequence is TGTGCCAGCAGCCTCTCAGCCCGCGAGCAGTACTTC. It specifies CASSLSAREQYF.

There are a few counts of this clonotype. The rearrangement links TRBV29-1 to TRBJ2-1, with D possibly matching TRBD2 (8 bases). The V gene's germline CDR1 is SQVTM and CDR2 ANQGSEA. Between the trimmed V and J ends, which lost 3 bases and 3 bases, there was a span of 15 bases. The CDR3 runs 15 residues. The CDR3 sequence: CSVERGDRNYNEQFF. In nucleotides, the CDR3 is TGCAGCGTTGAGCGGGGGGACAGAAACTACAATGAGCAGTTCTTC.

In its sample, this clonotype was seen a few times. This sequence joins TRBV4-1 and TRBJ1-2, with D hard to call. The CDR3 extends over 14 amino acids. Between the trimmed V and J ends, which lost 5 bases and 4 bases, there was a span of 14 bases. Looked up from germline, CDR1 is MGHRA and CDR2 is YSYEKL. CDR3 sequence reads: CASSTTAAFYGYTF. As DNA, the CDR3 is TGCGCCAGCAGCACCACTGCAGCGTTCTATGGCTACACCTTC.

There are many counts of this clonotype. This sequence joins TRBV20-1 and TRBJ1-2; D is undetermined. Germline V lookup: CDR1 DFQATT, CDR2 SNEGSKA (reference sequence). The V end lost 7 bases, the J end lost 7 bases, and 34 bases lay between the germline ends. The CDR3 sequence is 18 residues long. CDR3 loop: CSVSHGFARHQDYGGYTF. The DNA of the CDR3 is TGCAGTGTTAGCCATGGGTTTGCGCGGCACCAGGATTACGGTGGCTACACCTTC.

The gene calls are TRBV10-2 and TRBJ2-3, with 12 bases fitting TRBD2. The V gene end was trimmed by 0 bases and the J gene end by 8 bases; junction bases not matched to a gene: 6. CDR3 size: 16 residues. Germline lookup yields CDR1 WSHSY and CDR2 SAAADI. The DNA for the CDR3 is TGCGCCAGCAGTGAGTCGACTAGCGGGAGAGGGGGTACGCAGTATTTT. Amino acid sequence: CASSESTSGRGGTQYF.

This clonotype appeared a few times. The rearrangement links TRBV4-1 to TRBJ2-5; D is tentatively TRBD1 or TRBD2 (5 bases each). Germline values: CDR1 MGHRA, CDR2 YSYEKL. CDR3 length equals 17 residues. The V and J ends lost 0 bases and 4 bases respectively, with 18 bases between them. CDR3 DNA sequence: TGCGCCAGCAGCCAAGACAGGGCGGGCGCGATGTTAGAGACCCAGTACTTC. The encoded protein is CASSQDRAGAMLETQYF.

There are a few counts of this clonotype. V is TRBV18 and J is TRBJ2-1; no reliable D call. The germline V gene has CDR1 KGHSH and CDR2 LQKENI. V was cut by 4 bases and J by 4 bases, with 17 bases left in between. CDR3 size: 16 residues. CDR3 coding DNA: TGTGCCAGCTCACGACCCATCAAACGCCCATACAATGAGCAGTTCTTC. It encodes CASSRPIKRPYNEQFF.

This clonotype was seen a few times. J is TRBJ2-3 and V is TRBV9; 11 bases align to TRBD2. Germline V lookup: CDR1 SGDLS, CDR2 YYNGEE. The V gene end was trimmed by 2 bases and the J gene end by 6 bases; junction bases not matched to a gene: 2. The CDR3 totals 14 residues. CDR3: CASSVSGRADTQYF. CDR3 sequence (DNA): TGTGCCAGCAGCGTTAGCGGGAGGGCGGATACGCAGTATTTT.

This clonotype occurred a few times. CDR3 region: CASSLVNEQYF. In nucleotides, the CDR3 is TGTGCCAGCAGTTTGGTGAACGAGCAGTACTTC. The genes are TRBV28 and TRBJ2-7; D not resolved. Per germline, CDR1 MDHEN and CDR2 SYDVKM. The CDR3 sequence is 11 residues long. V dropped 3 bases and J dropped 5 bases, with 5 bases sitting between them.

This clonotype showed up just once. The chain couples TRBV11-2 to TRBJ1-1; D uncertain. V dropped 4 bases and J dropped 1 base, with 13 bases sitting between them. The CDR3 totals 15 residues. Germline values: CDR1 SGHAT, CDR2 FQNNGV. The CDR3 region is CASSSSPAANTEAFF. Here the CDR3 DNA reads TGTGCCAGCAGCTCCTCGCCGGCAGCGAACACTGAAGCTTTCTTT.